This T cell receptor (beta chain) comes out of a study of T cell changes during pregnancy in multiple sclerosis (dated by TCRdb to about 2019). Background for the entire study: The study examined how the T cell repertoire changed over the course of pregnancy in women with multiple sclerosis.

The library was made by the immunoSEQ multiplex PCR assay. The source is immuneACCESS, and TCRdb retained only in-frame sequences with V and J called. Part of the clones is not carried over; for the studies checked, unresolved V genes explain less than half of this, and the remainder is unexplained. The sample contains about 30,000 clones, about 89% of them found a single time. Approximately 3.8% of the sample is taken by the ten largest. About this clone itself: Its antigen remains undetermined. Base qualities were left out, and no much larger clone turns up one base away.

The germline V gene gives CDR1 as MDHEN and CDR2 as SYDVKM. Germline trimming amounts to 8 bases on V and 8 bases on J, with 7 as the count of junction bases outside the gene matches. The CDR3, from cysteine to phenylalanine, totals 12 residues. Kept here is only the CDR3 DNA, which spans 36 bases and is read in frame from base 1. Sequencing was performed on CD4+ T cells from peripheral blood mononuclear cells, taken in the first trimester of pregnancy. In this chain, TRBV28 is recombined with TRBJ2-3, and 7 junctional nucleotides match TRBD2. This sequence originates from a female donor in good health, enrolled as a control in a pregnancy study. The CDR3 here reads CASERPGGTQYF. The nucleotides read TGTGCCAGCGAGAGGCCGGGGGGTACGCAGTATTTT.